This T cell receptor (beta chain) comes out of a study of blood T cell repertoires in COVID-19. Study-wide context: Samples taken during acute and convalescent COVID-19 were collected in the United States, Italy and Spain. From T cells, B-cell-depleted T cells, or PBMCs came the material, which was cDNA or gDNA.

In the authors' methods: Counts of nucleated cells, estimated from reference gene primer amplification, were obtained. Assay used: immunoSEQ multiplex PCR; TCRdb lists only in-frame clones, some missing. Clonal size and the V and J genes are those of that table, whereas D and trimming came from the DNA. The table includes 200,000 to 250,000 clones, 85% detected once. This clone was detected only a few times. Enrollment of patients from Seattle took place during active infection, with longitudinal follow-up. This CDR3 region has 14 residues. V lost 6 bases and J 6 bases, leaving 17 bases between the germline ends. Per the germline V gene, CDR1 is ENHRY and CDR2 is SYGVKD.

The material sequenced was peripheral blood. J is TRBJ1-2 and V is TRBV10-3; D may be TRBD1 (5 bases). The receptor comes from a woman in her 70s with COVID-19, enrolled during active disease. The CDR3 coding sequence is TGTGCCATCAGCTCCGGCGGGGCAATCCATGGCTACACCTTC. Residues: CAISSGGAIHGYTF.